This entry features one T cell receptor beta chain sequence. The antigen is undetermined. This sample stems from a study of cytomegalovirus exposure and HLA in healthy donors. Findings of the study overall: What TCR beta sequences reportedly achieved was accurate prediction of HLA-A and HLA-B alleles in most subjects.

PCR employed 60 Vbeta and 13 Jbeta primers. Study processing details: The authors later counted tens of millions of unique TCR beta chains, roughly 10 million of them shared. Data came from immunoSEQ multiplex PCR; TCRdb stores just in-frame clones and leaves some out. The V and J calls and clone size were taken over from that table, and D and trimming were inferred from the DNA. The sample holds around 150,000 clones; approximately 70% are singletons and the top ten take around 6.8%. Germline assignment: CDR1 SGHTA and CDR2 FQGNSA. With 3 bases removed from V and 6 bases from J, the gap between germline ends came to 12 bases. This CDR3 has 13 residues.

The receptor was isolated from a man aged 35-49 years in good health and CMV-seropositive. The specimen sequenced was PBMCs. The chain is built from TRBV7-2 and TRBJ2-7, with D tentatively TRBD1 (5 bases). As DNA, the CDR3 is TGTGCCAGCAGCTTCGCTCGACAGAGCGAGCAGTACTTC. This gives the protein CASSFARQSEQYF.